Each of the 13 T cell receptor beta chains below was sequenced from the same sample in a study of monozygotic twins with inflammatory bowel disease. TCRdb re-called the 5' RACE reads and shows each CDR3 protein once, DNA omitted. The sample includes 170,000 or so distinct CDR3 sequences. Sample: blood. Receptors originate from a human donor with ulcerative colitis or Crohn's disease, or a healthy co-twin of an affected twin (not recorded which).

The rearrangement links TRBV24-1 to TRBJ2-1. The V gene's germline CDR1 is KGHDR and CDR2 SFDVKD. CDR3 size: 14 residues. CDR3 sequence: CATSDIPPYNEQLF.

The chain employs TRBV20-1 and TRBJ2-3; absent DNA, TCRdb's TRBD2 call cannot be checked. Germline V gene data show CDR1 as DFQATT and CDR2 as SNEGSKA (reference sequence). The length of the CDR3 is 14 residues. CDR3 region: CSVGRGDSTDTQYF.

This chain joins TRBV20-1 and TRBJ2-1; the D call from TCRdb, TRBD1, cannot be confirmed without DNA. Germline V gives CDR1 DFQATT, CDR2 SNEGSKA (reference sequence). This CDR3 contains 16 residues. This CDR3 reads CSARDAGQGSYNEQFF.

This chain uses TRBV4-3 with TRBJ1-6; the TCRdb call, TRBD1, lacks DNA for checking. This CDR3 has 16 amino acids. CDR1 and CDR2 (germline): LGHNA, YSLEER. The CDR3 loop reads CASSQDLRGRNSPLHF.

V gene TRBV6-6 combines with J gene TRBJ2-6. CDR3 length equals 14 residues. In germline, CDR1 is MNHNY, CDR2 SVGAGI (reference sequence). This CDR3 reads CASSYPSLANVLTF.

The rearrangement links TRBV11-2 to TRBJ1-1; the TRBD1 assignment by TCRdb is unverifiable without DNA. This CDR3 has 11 amino acids. Germline V lookup: CDR1 SGHAT, CDR2 FQNNGV. CDR3 sequence: CASSLAPEAFF.

The CDR3 region is CASSLGVRGENIQYF. The V and J genes are TRBV5-1 and TRBJ2-4; TCRdb proposes TRBD1, but this gene call is untestable without DNA. Germline CDR1 reads SGHRS; CDR2 reads YFSETQ. The CDR3 has 15 residues.

The chain carries TRBV7-2 and TRBJ2-7. Germline-derived CDR1 and CDR2 are SGHTA and FQGNSA. This CDR3 is built from 14 residues. The CDR3 reads CASSLGLAAYEQYF.

The rearrangement uses TRBV3-1 and TRBJ1-2; TCRdb outputs TRBD1, but without DNA this stays unchecked. This CDR3 region has 16 residues. Germline V gives CDR1 LGHDT, CDR2 YNNKEL (reference sequence). CDR3 in amino acids: CASSLPTGTFEGGYTF.

V and J are TRBV5-1 and TRBJ1-1; TCRdb calls TRBD1, which cannot be checked without DNA. This CDR3 comprises 12 residues. Germline loops: CDR1 SGHRS, CDR2 YFSETQ. CDR3 residues: CASSQGGTEAFF.

This sequence joins TRBV30 and TRBJ2-5. Germline V gene data show CDR1 as GTSNPN and CDR2 as SVGIG (reference sequence). The CDR3 spans 11 residues. This CDR3 reads CAWTGEETQYF.

The chain is built from TRBV12-3 or TRBV12-4 and TRBJ2-7; TCRdb picks TRBD1, but there is no DNA to check that call. The CDR3 totals 13 residues. The CDR3 region is CASSDRGIYEQYF.

The genes are TRBV2 and TRBJ1-5; the TCRdb call, TRBD1, lacks DNA for checking. Germline CDR1 and CDR2: SNHLY and FYNNEI. The CDR3 runs to 13 residues. CDR3 region: CASSETALQAQHF.